This TCR beta chain was captured in a study of vaccination and CD4 T cells after COVID-19. Looking at the study overall: In the convalescent cohort, there were six males and four females, two of them Hispanic. The study, taken as a whole, reports: A comparatively limited set of convalescent patients was examined, with no early post-infection timepoints.

Notes on this clonotype: The antigen is unknown.

The CDR3 totals 17 residues. The V gene lost 0 bases and the J gene lost 0 bases, with 12 bases spanning the gap. Germline V CDR1 and CDR2: SEHNR, FQNEAQ (reference sequence). Once obtained from cultured CD4+ T cells, the DNA was sequenced using the Oncomine TCR Beta short-read assay. MiXCR, applied by TCRdb to the PCR reads, yields one record per CDR3 protein. The repertoire holds over 15,000 distinct CDR3 sequences, with about two fifths as singletons. The treatment denotes: approximately nine-day PBMC culture with coronavirus spike peptide pools or control peptides (ViraFEST assay). ViraFEST used peptide pools to expand antigen-specific T cells before TCR sequencing.

This TCR derives from a human donor who had recovered from COVID-19. J is TRBJ1-5 and V is TRBV7-9; D possibly corresponds to TRBD1 (6 bases). The sequenced sample was CD4+ T cells from blood, cultured in vitro, obtained before SARS-CoV-2 vaccination. CDR3 DNA sequence: TGTGCCAGCAGCTTAGCAGGAACAGGGACTAGCAATCAGCCCCAGCATTTT. It yields the protein CASSLAGTGTSNQPQHF.